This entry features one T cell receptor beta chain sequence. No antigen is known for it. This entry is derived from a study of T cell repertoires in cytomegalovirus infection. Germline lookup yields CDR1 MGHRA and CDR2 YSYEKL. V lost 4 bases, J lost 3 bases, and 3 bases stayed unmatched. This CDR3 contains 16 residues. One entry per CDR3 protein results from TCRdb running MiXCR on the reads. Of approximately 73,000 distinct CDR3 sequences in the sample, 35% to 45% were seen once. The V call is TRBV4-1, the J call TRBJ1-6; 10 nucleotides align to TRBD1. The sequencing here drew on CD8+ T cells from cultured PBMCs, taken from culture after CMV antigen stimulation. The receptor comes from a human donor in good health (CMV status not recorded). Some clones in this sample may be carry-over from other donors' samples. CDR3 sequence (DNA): TGCGCCAGCAGCCCGCGGACAGGGGGCTATAATTCACCCCTCCACTTT. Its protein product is CASSPRTGGYNSPLHF.